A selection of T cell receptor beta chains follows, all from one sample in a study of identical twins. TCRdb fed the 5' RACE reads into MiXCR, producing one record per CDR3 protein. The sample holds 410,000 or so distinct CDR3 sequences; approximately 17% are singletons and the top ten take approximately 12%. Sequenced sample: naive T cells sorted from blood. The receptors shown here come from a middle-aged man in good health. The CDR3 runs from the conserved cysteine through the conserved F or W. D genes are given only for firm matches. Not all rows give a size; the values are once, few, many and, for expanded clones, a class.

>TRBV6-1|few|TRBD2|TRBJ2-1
CASRREEVYNEQFF
TGTGCCAGCCGTCGGGAGGAAGTCTACAATGAGCAGTTCTTC
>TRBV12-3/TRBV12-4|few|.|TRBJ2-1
CASSRRATNEQFF
TGTGCCAGCAGCCGAAGGGCCACCAATGAGCAGTTCTTC
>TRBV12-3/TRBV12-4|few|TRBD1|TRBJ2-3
CASTWTGPLRTDTQYF
TGTGCCAGCACCTGGACAGGCCCCCTTCGCACAGATACGCAGTATTTT
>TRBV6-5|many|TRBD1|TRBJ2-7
CASSYSRQGVEQYF
TGTGCCAGCAGTTACTCGAGACAGGGTGTCGAGCAGTACTTC
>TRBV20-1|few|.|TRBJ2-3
CSARDPGGADTQYF
TGCAGTGCTAGAGATCCCGGGGGCGCGGATACGCAGTATTTT
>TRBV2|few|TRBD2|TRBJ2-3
CASSESRTSGRATYF
TGTGCCAGCAGTGAATCCAGGACTAGCGGGAGGGCCACGTATTTT
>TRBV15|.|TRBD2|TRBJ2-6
CATSSQGGIGANVLTF
TGTGCCACCAGCTCCCAGGGAGGGATAGGGGCCAACGTCCTGACTTTC
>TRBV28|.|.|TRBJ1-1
CASSSPRNTEAFF
TGTGCCAGCAGTTCTCCCCGGAACACTGAAGCTTTCTTT
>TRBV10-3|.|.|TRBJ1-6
CAITRQVNSPLHF
TGTGCCATCACCAGACAAGTTAATTCACCCCTCCACTTT
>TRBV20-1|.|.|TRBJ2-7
CSARDKEGPDFYEQYF
TGCAGTGCTAGAGATAAAGAGGGCCCCGACTTCTACGAGCAGTACTTC
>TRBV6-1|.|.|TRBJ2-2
CASSQEGIYTGELFF
TGTGCCAGCAGTCAGGAGGGGATTTACACCGGGGAGCTGTTTTTT
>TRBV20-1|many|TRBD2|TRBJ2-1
CSAGGTSGGNEQFF
TGCAGTGCTGGGGGGACTAGCGGGGGTAATGAGCAGTTCTTC
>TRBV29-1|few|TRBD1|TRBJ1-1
CSVTGPMNTEAFF
TGCAGCGTGACAGGGCCCATGAACACTGAAGCTTTCTTT
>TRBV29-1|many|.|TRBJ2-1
CSVEDRYRAHNEQFF
TGCAGCGTTGAAGATCGGTACAGGGCCCACAATGAGCAGTTCTTC
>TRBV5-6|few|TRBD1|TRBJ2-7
CASSWTTGEVSYEQYF
TGTGCCAGCAGCTGGACGACAGGGGAGGTGTCCTACGAGCAGTACTTC
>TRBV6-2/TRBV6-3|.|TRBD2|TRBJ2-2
CASSYPGLAGGTGELFF
TGTGCCAGCAGTTATCCGGGACTAGCGGGCGGCACCGGGGAGCTGTTTTTT
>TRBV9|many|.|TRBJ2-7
CASSKDSYEQYF
TGTGCCAGCAGCAAAGACAGCTACGAGCAGTACTTC
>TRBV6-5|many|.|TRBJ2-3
CASSYMRHTDTQYF
TGTGCCAGCAGTTACATGCGGCACACAGATACGCAGTATTTT
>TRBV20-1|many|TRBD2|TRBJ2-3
CSARAMGGGGVTQYF
TGCAGTGCTAGGGCCATGGGCGGTGGGGGGGTTACGCAGTATTTT
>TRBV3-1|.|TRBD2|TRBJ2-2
CASSRFRTSGTGELFF
TGTGCCAGCAGCCGCTTTCGGACTAGCGGGACCGGGGAGCTGTTTTTT
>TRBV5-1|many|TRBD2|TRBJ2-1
CASRAGPYNEQFF
TGCGCCAGCAGAGCGGGGCCCTACAATGAGCAGTTCTTC
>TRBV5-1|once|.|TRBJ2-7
CTSTRQGSPYEQYF
TGCACCAGCACTCGCCAAGGGTCCCCCTACGAGCAGTACTTC
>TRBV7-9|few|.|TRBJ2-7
CASSLLASYEQYF
TGTGCCAGCAGCTTACTAGCATCCTACGAGCAGTACTTC
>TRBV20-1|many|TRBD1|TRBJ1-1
CSARRQGAKNTEAFF
TGCAGTGCTAGAAGGCAGGGGGCTAAGAACACTGAAGCTTTCTTT
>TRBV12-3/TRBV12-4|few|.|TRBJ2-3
CASSRSARQATDTQYF
TGTGCCAGCAGTCGTAGCGCCAGACAGGCTACAGATACGCAGTATTTT
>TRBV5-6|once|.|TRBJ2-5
CASSLKAGARETQYF
TGTGCCAGCAGCTTGAAGGCAGGGGCCCGAGAGACCCAGTACTTC